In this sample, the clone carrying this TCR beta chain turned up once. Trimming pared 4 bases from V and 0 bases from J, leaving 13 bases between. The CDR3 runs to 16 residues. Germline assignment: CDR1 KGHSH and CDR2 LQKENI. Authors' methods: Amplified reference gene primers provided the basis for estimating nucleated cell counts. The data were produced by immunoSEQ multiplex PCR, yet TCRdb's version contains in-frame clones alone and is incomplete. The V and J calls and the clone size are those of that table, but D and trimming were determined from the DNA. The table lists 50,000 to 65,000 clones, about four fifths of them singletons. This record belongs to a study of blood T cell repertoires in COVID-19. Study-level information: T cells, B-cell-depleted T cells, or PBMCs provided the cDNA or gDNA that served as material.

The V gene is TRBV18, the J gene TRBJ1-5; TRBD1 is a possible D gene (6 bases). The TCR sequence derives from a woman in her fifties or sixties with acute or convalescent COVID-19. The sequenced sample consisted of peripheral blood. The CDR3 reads CASSLGTSDSNQPQHF. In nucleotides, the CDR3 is TGTGCCAGCTCACTAGGGACATCCGATAGCAATCAGCCCCAGCATTTT.